These 25 T cell receptor beta chains came from one sample sequenced in a study of T cells in localized non-small cell lung cancer. Here immunoSEQ multiplex PCR was the method, and the copy in TCRdb shows in-frame clones only, minus some. Of about 61,000 clones in the sample, about 87% are singletons; the top ten hold less than 25%. The input for sequencing was peripheral blood, taken before any cancer treatment. All receptors derive from a man aged 35-75 years with stage I squamous cell lung carcinoma.

The chain joins TRBV7-2 to TRBJ2-5; 13 bases are a match to TRBD2. V was clipped by 1 base and J by 9 bases; unmatched bases: 8. The CDR3 has 16 residues. Germline V gene sequence: CDR1 SGHTA, CDR2 FQGNSA. CDR3 region: CASSLEGTSGTPPQYF. The CDR3 coding sequence is TGTGCCAGCAGCTTAGAGGGGACTAGCGGGACGCCGCCCCAGTACTTC.

The rearrangement links TRBV5-1 to TRBJ2-2; 12 nucleotides agree with TRBD1. J was trimmed by 4 bases and V by 2 bases; bases with no gene match: 6. This CDR3 contains 17 residues. Germline V gene lookup returns CDR1 SGHRS and CDR2 YFSETQ. The CDR3 DNA follows: TGCGCCAGCAGCTTAACCGGGACAGGGGGCTTCACCGGGGAGCTGTTTTTT. It encodes CASSLTGTGGFTGELFF.

The chain carries TRBV28 and TRBJ1-5; a weak D match, TRBD1 (5 bases). V lost 10 bases and J lost 8, with 21 bases in between. The CDR3 is 14 amino acids. Per germline, CDR1 MDHEN and CDR2 SYDVKM. The CDR3 loop reads CAIRRQGESKPQHF. CDR3 nucleotide sequence: TGTGCCATTCGGAGGCAGGGCGAGAGTAAGCCCCAGCATTTT.

This clone came up once. The J gene is TRBJ2-1, the V gene TRBV4-2, with TRBD2 matching 11 bases. The CDR3 is 15 amino acids. V shed 6 bases, J shed 5 bases, and the junction held 6 bases outside the gene matches. In germline, CDR1 is LGHNA, CDR2 YNFKEQ. Here the CDR3 reads CASRTGTSGNNEQFF. In DNA form, the CDR3 reads TGTGCCAGCAGAACCGGGACTAGCGGCAACAATGAGCAGTTCTTC.

The V and J genes are TRBV19 and TRBJ2-7; no reliable D call. The CDR3 contains 14 residues. Trimming removed 3 bases at V and 2 bases at J, with 11 bases between. Germline values: CDR1 LNHDA, CDR2 SQIVND (reference sequence). CDR3 in DNA: TGTGCCAGTAGTATCTCTCGTGCAGCCTACGAGCAGTACTTC. Protein: CASSISRAAYEQYF.

The chain has TRBV5-1 and TRBJ2-1; D is undetermined. Germline V gene sequence: CDR1 SGHRS, CDR2 YFSETQ. Between the trimmed V and J ends, which lost 2 bases and 6 bases, there was a span of 12 bases. The CDR3 extends over 14 amino acids. The CDR3 coding sequence is TGCGCCAGCAGCTTACGTACACGGACCAATGAGCAGTTCTTC. As protein: CASSLRTRTNEQFF.

This chain links TRBV13 with TRBJ1-2; D gene ambiguous. V was clipped by 4 bases and J by 5 bases, with 11 bases between them. Germline V gene data show CDR1 as PRHDT and CDR2 as FYEKMQ (reference sequence). There are 13 residues in the CDR3. This chain's CDR3 is CASSSDYLYGYTF. The DNA for the CDR3 is TGTGCCAGCAGCTCCGACTACTTGTATGGCTACACCTTC.

This chain joins TRBV11-2 and TRBJ2-1; D is possibly TRBD1 (6 bases). The germline V gene has CDR1 SGHAT and CDR2 FQNNGV. The CDR3 spans 15 residues. Trimming took 3 bases from V and 2 from J, leaving 11 bases between them. The CDR3 spells CASSFEGGTYNEQFF. For the CDR3, the DNA is TGTGCCAGCAGCTTCGAAGGGGGAACCTACAATGAGCAGTTCTTC.

This clone is classed as medium-sized. The rearrangement links TRBV25-1 to TRBJ2-3; 7 positions match TRBD1. CDR1 is MGHDK and CDR2 is SYGVNS in the germline V gene. J was trimmed by 2 bases and V by 8 bases; bases with no gene match: 13. This CDR3 has 16 residues. The chain's CDR3 is CASSTGDSPLTDTQYF. For the CDR3, the DNA is TGTGCCAGCTCCACAGGGGACAGCCCTCTCACAGATACGCAGTATTTT.

This rearrangement joins TRBV2 to TRBJ2-3; no clear D. V was cut by 5 bases and J by 2 bases, with 2 bases left in between. This CDR3 spans 11 amino acids. Germline V lookup: CDR1 SNHLY, CDR2 FYNNEI. The CDR3 DNA reads as TGTGCCAGCAGTTACACAGATACGCAGTATTTT. It codes for CASSYTDTQYF.

The chain is built from TRBV2 and TRBJ2-7; no clear D. The CDR3 has 13 amino acids. Germline V lookup: CDR1 SNHLY, CDR2 FYNNEI. V was trimmed by 6 bases and J by 0 bases, leaving 9 bases between them. CDR3 sequence: CASSWTVSYEQYF. DNA of the CDR3: TGTGCCAGCAGCTGGACGGTCTCCTACGAGCAGTACTTC.

V gene TRBV11-1 combines with J gene TRBJ2-1; tentatively, D is TRBD1 (6 bases). There are 17 residues in the CDR3. Germline V gives CDR1 SGHAT, CDR2 FQDESV (reference sequence). V was trimmed by 3 bases and J by 8 bases, leaving 23 bases between them. CDR3 coding DNA: TGTGCCAGCAGCTTCCCGTCCCAGGGGTCCCCTTTGGATGAGCAGTTCTTC. It specifies CASSFPSQGSPLDEQFF. The whole variable domain, filled in from reference TRBV11-1 and TRBJ2-1, reads EAEVAQSPRYKITEKSQAVAFWCDPISGHATLYWYRQILGQGPELLVQFQDESVVDDSQLPKDRFSAERLKGVDSTLKIQPAELGDSAMYLCASSFPSQGSPLDEQFFGPGTRLTVL.

This clone was observed a handful of times. The V call is TRBV4-2, the J call TRBJ1-1; no firm D call. V shed 3 bases and J shed 2 bases, with 19 bases lying between them. CDR3 length: 17 amino acids. CDR1 is LGHNA and CDR2 is YNFKEQ in the germline V gene. CDR3 nucleotides: TGTGCCAGCAGCCACCCCGAAGCAGGACGGATCAACACTGAAGCTTTCTTT. This sequence encodes CASSHPEAGRINTEAFF.

This rearrangement joins TRBV6-6 to TRBJ2-7; the D is unclear. CDR1 MNHNY and CDR2 SVGAGI come from the germline V gene (reference sequence). This CDR3 contains 12 residues. V was cut by 0 bases and J by 6 bases, with 6 bases left in between. The CDR3 DNA reads TGTGCCAGCAGTTACTCCGCCCTCGAGCAGTACTTC. This sequence encodes CASSYSALEQYF.

The gene calls are TRBV7-2 and TRBJ2-7; no firm D call. The CDR3 is 13 residues long. V gave up 5 bases and J gave up 3 bases, with 11 bases separating them. Germline V gene sequence: CDR1 SGHTA, CDR2 FQGNSA. In DNA form, the CDR3 reads TGTGCCAGCAGCGACCCTACCCGCTACGAGCAGTACTTC. Amino acids: CASSDPTRYEQYF.

This chain links TRBV27 with TRBJ2-2, with D unresolved. The CDR3 spans 13 residues. With 1 base removed from V and 2 bases from J, the gap between germline ends came to 2 bases. CDR1 is MNHEY, CDR2 SMNVEV, per germline (reference sequence). The CDR3: CASSLFNTGELFF. The CDR3, as DNA: TGTGCCAGCAGTTTATTTAACACCGGGGAGCTGTTTTTT.

J is TRBJ2-1 and V is TRBV9, with 10 bases aligning to TRBD2. V was clipped by 3 bases and J by 6 bases; unmatched bases: 12. The CDR3 totals 17 residues. The germline CDR1 and CDR2 sequences are SGDLS and YYNGEE. DNA for the CDR3: TGTGCCAGCAGCGCATGGGGCTCTAGCGGGAGTCTCAATGAGCAGTTCTTC. This gives the protein CASSAWGSSGSLNEQFF.

The chain carries TRBV15 and TRBJ1-5; 8 bases are a match to TRBD1. This CDR3 has 14 amino acids. The ends lost 3 bases at V and 6 bases at J; junction bases unmatched: 4. CDR1 is LNHNV and CDR2 is YYDKDF in the germline V gene (reference sequence). The CDR3 bases are TGTGCCACCAGCAGGAGCAGGGGGCTTCAGCCCCAGCATTTT. Protein sequence: CATSRSRGLQPQHF.

The chain is built from TRBV18 and TRBJ1-1, with 7 bases that match TRBD1. This CDR3 contains 16 residues. Per the germline V gene, CDR1 is KGHSH and CDR2 is LQKENI. With V trimmed by 2 bases and J by 1 base, 7 bases remained unmatched. The DNA for the CDR3 is TGTGCCAGCTCACCATTACAGGGGCCGACGAACACTGAAGCTTTCTTT. This gives the protein CASSPLQGPTNTEAFF.

The V and J genes are TRBV10-2 and TRBJ2-7; no clear D gene. CDR1 is WSHSY, CDR2 SAAADI, per germline. This CDR3 spans 13 amino acids. V was trimmed by 6 bases and J by 3 bases, leaving 12 bases between them. Written as DNA, the CDR3 is TGCGCCAGCAGGAGAGGACCGGACTACGAGCAGTACTTC. Its translation is CASRRGPDYEQYF.

The chain has TRBV10-3 and TRBJ2-2; TRBD2 agrees at 8 bases. Germline V CDR1 and CDR2: ENHRY, SYGVKD. V was pared by 7 bases and J by 7 bases, with 17 bases of the junction left unmatched. CDR3 size: 17 residues. The CDR3 DNA follows: TGTGCCATCACATCCACGGGAGGGCCGTTCGAGGGCGGGGAGCTGTTTTTT. This encodes CAITSTGGPFEGGELFF.

The chain carries TRBV6-6 and TRBJ2-7, with TRBD2 matching over 10 bases. The V segment lost 6 bases and the J segment 3 bases; nucleotides outside the gene matches: 8. This CDR3 has 15 amino acids. The germline V gene has CDR1 MNHNY and CDR2 SVGAGI (reference sequence). CDR3 loop: CASSLGRTSGYEQYF. The CDR3 DNA sequence: TGTGCCAGCAGCCTCGGGCGGACTAGCGGCTACGAGCAGTACTTC.

The sample holds one count of this clone. The CDR3 loop reads CASSFTGGASTDTQYF. DNA of the CDR3: TGTGCCAGCAGCTTCACGGGAGGTGCTAGCACAGATACGCAGTATTTT. The chain links TRBV7-2 to TRBJ2-3; 7 bases align to TRBD2. The CDR3 has 16 amino acids. The V segment lost 3 bases and the J segment 0 bases; nucleotides outside the gene matches: 6. Germline CDR1 SGHTA, CDR2 FQGNSA.

The gene calls are TRBV11-3 and TRBJ2-2; D uncertain. CDR1 and CDR2 from the germline V gene are SGHNT and YENEEA. Trimming took off 2 bases at V and 8 bases at J, with 9 bases between the two ends. This CDR3 is 13 amino acids long. CDR3 amino acids: CASSLNDAGELFF. CDR3 coding DNA: TGTGCCAGCAGCTTAAATGACGCGGGGGAGCTGTTTTTT. The complete variable domain, with remaining parts taken from reference TRBV11-3 and TRBJ2-2, reads EAGVVQSPRYKIIEKKQPVAFWCNPISGHNTLYWYLQNLGQGPELLIRYENEEAVDDSQLPKDRFSAERLKGVDSTLKIQPAELGDSAVYLCASSLNDAGELFFGEGSRLTVL.

The chain employs TRBV30 and TRBJ1-5, with TRBD1 matching over 7 bases. J gave up 4 bases and V 8 bases, and 8 bases lay outside the gene matches. Germline V gene lookup returns CDR1 GTSNPN and CDR2 SVGIG (reference sequence). The CDR3 runs 13 residues. CDR3 bases: TGTGCCGCCGGGGACAGCCAAAATCAGCCCCAGCATTTT. Amino acid sequence: CAAGDSQNQPQHF.